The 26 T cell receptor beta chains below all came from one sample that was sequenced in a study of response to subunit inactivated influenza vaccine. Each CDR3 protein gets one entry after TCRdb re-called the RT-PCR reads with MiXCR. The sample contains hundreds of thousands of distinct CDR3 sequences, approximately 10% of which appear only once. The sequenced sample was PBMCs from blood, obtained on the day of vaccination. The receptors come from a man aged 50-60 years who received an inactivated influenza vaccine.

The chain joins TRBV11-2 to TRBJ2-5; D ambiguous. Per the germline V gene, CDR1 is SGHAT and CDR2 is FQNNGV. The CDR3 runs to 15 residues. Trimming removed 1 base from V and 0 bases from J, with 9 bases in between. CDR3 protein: CASSLGLSYQETQYF. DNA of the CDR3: TGTGCCAGCAGCTTAGGGCTTTCTTACCAAGAGACCCAGTACTTC.

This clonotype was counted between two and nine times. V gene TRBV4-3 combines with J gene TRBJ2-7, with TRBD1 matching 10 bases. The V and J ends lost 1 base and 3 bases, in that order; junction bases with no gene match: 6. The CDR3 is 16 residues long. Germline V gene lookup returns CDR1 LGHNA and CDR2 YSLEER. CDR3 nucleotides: TGCGCCAGCAGCCAAGGAGCTTGGGACAGGGGCTACGAGCAGTACTTC. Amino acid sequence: CASSQGAWDRGYEQYF.

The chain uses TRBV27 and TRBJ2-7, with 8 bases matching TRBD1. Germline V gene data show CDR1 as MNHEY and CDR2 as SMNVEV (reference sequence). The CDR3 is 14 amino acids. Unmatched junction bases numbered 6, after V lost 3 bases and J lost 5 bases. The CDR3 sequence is CASSFIDRGHEQYF. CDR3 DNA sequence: TGTGCCAGCAGTTTTATAGACAGGGGCCACGAGCAGTACTTC.

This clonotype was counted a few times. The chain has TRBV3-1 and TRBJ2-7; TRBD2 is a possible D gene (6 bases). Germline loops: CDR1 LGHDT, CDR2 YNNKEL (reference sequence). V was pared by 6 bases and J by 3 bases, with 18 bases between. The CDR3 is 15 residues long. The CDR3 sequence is CASRDRTQAGYEQYF. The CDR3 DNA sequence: TGTGCCAGCAGAGATCGGACACAAGCGGGCTACGAGCAGTACTTC.

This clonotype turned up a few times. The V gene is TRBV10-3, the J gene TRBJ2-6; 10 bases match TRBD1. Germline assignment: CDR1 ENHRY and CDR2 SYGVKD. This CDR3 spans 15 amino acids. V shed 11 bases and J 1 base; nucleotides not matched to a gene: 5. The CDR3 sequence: CAVGTGVSGANVLTF. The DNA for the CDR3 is TGTGCCGTCGGGACAGGGGTTTCTGGGGCCAACGTCCTGACTTTC.

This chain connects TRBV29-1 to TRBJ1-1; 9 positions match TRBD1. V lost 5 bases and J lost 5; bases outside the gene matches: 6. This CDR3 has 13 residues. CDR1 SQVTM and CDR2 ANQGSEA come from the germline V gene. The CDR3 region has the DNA TGCAGCGTTCGTGGACAGGGGAATACTGAAGCTTTCTTT. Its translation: CSVRGQGNTEAFF.

In DNA form, the CDR3 reads TGTGCCAGCAGCTTGAGCCCCGGCGGCGAGCAGTACTTC. It is translated as CASSLSPGGEQYF. J is TRBJ2-7 and V is TRBV7-9; D unclear. Germline V CDR1 and CDR2: SEHNR, FQNEAQ (reference sequence). The CDR3 totals 13 residues. V was cut by 3 bases and J by 6 bases, with 12 bases left in between. Using reference TRBV7-9 and TRBJ2-7 for the parts outside the CDR3, the full variable domain is DTGVSQNPRHKITKRGQNVTFRCDPISEHNRLYWYRQTLGQGPEFLTYFQNEAQLEKSRLLSDRFSAERPKGSFSTLEIQRTEQGDSAMYLCASSLSPGGEQYFGPGTRLTVT.

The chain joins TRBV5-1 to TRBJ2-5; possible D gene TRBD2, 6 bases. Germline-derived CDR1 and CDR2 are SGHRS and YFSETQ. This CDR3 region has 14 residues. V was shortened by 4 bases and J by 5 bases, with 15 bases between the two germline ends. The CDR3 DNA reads TGCGCCAGCAGCCTCGATTTTGGAGGGGAGACCCAGTACTTC. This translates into CASSLDFGGETQYF. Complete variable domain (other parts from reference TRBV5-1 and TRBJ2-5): KAGVTQTPRYLIKTRGQQVTLSCSPISGHRSVSWYQQTPGQGLQFLFEYFSETQRNKGNFPGRFSGRQFSNSRSEMNVSTLELGDSALYLCASSLDFGGETQYFGPGTRLLVL.

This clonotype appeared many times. The CDR3 bases are TGTGCCAGCAGCTCTAGCGGGGGGGCGGGGAATGAGCAGTTCTTC. It yields the protein CASSSSGGAGNEQFF. The J gene is TRBJ2-1, the V gene TRBV7-2; TRBD2 aligns across 12 bases. CDR1 is SGHTA, CDR2 FQGNSA, per germline. V shed 4 bases and J 7 bases; nucleotides not matched to a gene: 5. The CDR3 runs 15 residues.

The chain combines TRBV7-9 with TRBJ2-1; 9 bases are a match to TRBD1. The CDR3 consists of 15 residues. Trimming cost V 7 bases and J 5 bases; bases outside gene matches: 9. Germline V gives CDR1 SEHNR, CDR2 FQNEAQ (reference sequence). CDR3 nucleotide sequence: TGTGCCAGCAACTTCCTGACAGGGGGGGACAATGAGCAGTTCTTC. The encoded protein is CASNFLTGGDNEQFF.

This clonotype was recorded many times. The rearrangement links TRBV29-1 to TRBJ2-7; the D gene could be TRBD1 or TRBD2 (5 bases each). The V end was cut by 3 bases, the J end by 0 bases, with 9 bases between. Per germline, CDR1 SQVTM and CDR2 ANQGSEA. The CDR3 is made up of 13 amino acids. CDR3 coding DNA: TGCAGCGTTGAGGGACGTTACTCCTACGAGCAGTACTTC. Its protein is CSVEGRYSYEQYF.

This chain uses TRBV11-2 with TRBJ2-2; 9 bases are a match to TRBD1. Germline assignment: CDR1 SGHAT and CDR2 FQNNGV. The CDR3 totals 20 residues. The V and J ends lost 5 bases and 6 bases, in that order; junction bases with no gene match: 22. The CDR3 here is CASSPRFRTGVFSQAGELFF. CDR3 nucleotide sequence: TGTGCCAGCAGCCCCCGATTCAGGACAGGGGTGTTTAGTCAGGCCGGGGAGCTGTTTTTT.

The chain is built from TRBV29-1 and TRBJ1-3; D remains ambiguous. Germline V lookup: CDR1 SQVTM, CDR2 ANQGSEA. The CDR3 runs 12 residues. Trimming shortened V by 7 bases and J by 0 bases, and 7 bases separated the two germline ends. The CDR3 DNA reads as TGCAGCGCCAAAAGCTCTGGAAACACCATATATTTT. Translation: CSAKSSGNTIYF. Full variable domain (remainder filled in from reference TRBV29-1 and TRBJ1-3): SAVISQKPSRDICQRGTSLTIQCQVDSQVTMMFWYRQQPGQSLTLIATANQGSEATYESGFVIDKFPISRPNLTFSTLTVSNMSPEDSSIYLCSAKSSGNTIYFGEGSWLTVV.

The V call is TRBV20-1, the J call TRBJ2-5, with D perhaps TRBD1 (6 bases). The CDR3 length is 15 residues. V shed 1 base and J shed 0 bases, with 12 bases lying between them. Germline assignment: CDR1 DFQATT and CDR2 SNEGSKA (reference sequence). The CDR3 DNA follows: TGCAGTGCTAGAGCCAGGGGCACGTACCAAGAGACCCAGTACTTC. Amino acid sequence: CSARARGTYQETQYF.

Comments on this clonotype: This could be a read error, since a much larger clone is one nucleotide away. For the CDR3, the DNA is TGCGCCAGCAGCTCGGCGGATTATGGCTACACCTTC. Translation: CASSSADYGYTF. The gene calls are TRBV5-1 and TRBJ1-2; no clear D gene. The CDR3 is made up of 12 amino acids. The V end lost 3 bases, the J end lost 5 bases, and 8 bases lay between the germline ends. Germline V lookup: CDR1 SGHRS, CDR2 YFSETQ.

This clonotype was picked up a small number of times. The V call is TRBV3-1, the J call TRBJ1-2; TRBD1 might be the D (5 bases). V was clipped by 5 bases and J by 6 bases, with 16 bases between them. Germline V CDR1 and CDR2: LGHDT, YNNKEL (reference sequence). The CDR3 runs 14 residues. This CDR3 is CASSLRGRSDGYTF. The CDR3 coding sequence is TGTGCCAGCAGCTTAAGGGGACGGAGCGATGGCTACACCTTC.

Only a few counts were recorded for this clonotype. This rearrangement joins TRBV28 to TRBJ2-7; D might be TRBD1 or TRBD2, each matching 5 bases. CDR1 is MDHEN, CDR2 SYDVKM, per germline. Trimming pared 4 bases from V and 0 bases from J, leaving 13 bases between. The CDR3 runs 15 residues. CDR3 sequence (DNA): TGTGCCAGCAGTTCTCCGGGACCGAGCTCCTACGAGCAGTACTTC. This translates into CASSSPGPSSYEQYF.

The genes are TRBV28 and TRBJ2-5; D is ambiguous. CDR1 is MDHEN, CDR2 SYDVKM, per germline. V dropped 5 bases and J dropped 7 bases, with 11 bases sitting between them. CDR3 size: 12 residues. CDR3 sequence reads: CASSESKGTQYF. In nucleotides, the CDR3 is TGTGCCAGCAGTGAATCAAAGGGGACCCAGTACTTC. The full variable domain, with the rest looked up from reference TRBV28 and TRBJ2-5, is DVKVTQSSRYLVKRTGEKVFLECVQDMDHENMFWYRQDPGLGLRLIYFSYDVKMKEKGDIPEGYSVSREKKERFSLILESASTNQTSMYLCASSESKGTQYFGPGTRLLVL.

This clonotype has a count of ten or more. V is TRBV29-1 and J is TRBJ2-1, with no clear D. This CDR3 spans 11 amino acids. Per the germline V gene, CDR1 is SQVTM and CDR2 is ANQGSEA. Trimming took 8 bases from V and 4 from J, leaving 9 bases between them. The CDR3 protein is CSQTIYNEQFF. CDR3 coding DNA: TGCAGCCAGACCATTTACAATGAGCAGTTCTTC.

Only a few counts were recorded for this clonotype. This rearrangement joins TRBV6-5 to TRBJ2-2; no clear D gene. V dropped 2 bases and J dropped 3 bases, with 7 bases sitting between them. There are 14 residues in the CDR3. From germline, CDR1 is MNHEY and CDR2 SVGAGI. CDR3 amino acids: CASSYRPDTGELFF. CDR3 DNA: TGTGCCAGCAGTTACCGCCCCGACACCGGGGAGCTGTTTTTT.

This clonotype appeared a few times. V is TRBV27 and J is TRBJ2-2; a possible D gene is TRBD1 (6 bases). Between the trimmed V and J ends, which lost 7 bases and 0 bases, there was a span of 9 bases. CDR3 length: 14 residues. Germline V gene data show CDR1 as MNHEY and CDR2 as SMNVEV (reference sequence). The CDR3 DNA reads TGTGCCAGCACTCGGGACACGAACACCGGGGAGCTGTTTTTT. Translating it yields CASTRDTNTGELFF.

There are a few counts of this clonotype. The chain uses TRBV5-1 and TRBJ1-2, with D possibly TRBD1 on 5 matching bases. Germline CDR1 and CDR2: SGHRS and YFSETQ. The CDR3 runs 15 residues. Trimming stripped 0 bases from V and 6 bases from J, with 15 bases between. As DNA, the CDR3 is TGCGCCAGCAGCTTGGGTCCAGGGACGAGCGATGGCTACACCTTC. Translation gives CASSLGPGTSDGYTF.

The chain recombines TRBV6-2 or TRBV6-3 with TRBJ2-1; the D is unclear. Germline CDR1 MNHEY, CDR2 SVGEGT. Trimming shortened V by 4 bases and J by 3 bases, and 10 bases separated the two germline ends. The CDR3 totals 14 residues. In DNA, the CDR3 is TGTGCCAGCAGTTCCAGCCGGATCTACAATGAGCAGTTCTTC. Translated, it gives CASSSSRIYNEQFF.

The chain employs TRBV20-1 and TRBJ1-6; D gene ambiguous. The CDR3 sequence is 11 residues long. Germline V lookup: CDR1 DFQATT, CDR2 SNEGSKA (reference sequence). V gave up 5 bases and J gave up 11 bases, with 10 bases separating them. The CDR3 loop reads CSAAPTTPLHF. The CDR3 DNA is TGCAGTGCTGCACCAACTACACCCCTCCACTTT.

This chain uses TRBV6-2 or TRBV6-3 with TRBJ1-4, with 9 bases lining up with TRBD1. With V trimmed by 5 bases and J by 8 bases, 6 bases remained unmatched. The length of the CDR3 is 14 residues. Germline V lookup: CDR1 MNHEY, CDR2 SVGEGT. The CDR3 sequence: CASSDRTGEEKLFF. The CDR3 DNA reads TGTGCCAGCAGTGACCGGACAGGGGAAGAAAAACTGTTTTTT.

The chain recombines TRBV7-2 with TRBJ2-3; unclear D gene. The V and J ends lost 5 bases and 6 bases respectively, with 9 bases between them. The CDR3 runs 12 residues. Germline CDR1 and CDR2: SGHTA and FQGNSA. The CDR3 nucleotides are TGTGCCAGCAGCGCCGCCCGGGATACGCAGTATTTT. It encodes CASSAARDTQYF.